This TCR beta chain was captured by sequencing in a study of shared clonotypes between healthy human individuals. Study-wide context: Donor composition was a couple of women and three men, aged 18 to 49.

As concerns this clone: Its antigen is undetermined.

Positive CCR7 selection of CD45RO-negative cells yielded the naive CD8 cells, and terminally differentiated effector memory CD45RA+ cells were excluded. Trimming removed 4 bases from V and 1 base from J, with 14 bases in between. Germline-derived CDR1 and CDR2 are SGHNT and YYREEE (reference sequence). The CDR3 has 15 residues. Study results and caveats: Incomplete sequencing of sorted subsets was indicated by rarefaction despite large depth. Sequencing depth was a factor that was expected to affect clonotype sharing among donors.

Every subset had its genomic DNA shared out evenly among several immunoSEQ plates. TCRdb's table, derived via immunoSEQ multiplex PCR, lists solely in-frame clones and lacks some. The repertoire holds fewer than 1 million clones, with roughly 96% as singletons. This clonotype originated in a man in his thirties or forties in good health. This chain links TRBV5-4 with TRBJ1-1, with D possibly matching TRBD1 (6 bases). The source material was naive CD8+ T cells sorted from blood. CDR3 amino acids: CASSPFGTPNTEAFF. CDR3 nucleotides: TGTGCCAGCAGCCCCTTCGGGACACCGAACACTGAAGCTTTCTTT. Full variable domain (rest looked up from reference TRBV5-4 and TRBJ1-1): ETGVTQSPTHLIKTRGQQVTLRCSSQSGHNTVSWYQQALGQGPQFIFQYYREEENGRGNFPPRFSGLQFPNYSSELNVNALELDDSALYLCASSPFGTPNTEAFFGQGTRLTVV.